One sample yielded the 17 T cell receptor beta chains listed below, sequenced in a study of T cell responses to AZD1222 COVID-19 vaccine. Assay used: immunoSEQ multiplex PCR; TCRdb lists only in-frame clones, some missing. The sample contains about 170,000 clones, around nine tenths of which appear only once. Sequences were derived from peripheral blood, sampled on day 0 of AZD1222 vaccination. The receptor source for this set is an adult in good health.

This clone occurred once. The V and J genes are TRBV19 and TRBJ2-7, with 11 positions matching TRBD1. J was trimmed by 2 bases and V by 3 bases; bases with no gene match: 3. In germline, CDR1 is LNHDA, CDR2 SQIVND (reference sequence). This CDR3 comprises 15 residues. This CDR3 reads CASSMGQGGPYEQYF. The CDR3 DNA sequence: TGTGCCAGTAGTATGGGACAGGGGGGGCCCTACGAGCAGTACTTC.

The chain uses TRBV5-1 and TRBJ1-1; tentative D call: TRBD1 (6 bases). Trimming cost V 0 bases and J 2 bases, with 14 bases left between them. This CDR3 comprises 16 residues. Germline-derived CDR1 and CDR2 are SGHRS and YFSETQ. DNA of the CDR3: TGCGCCAGCAGCTTGGGGGCGGGGGGCGTTAACACTGAAGCTTTCTTT. It specifies CASSLGAGGVNTEAFF.

V is TRBV19 and J is TRBJ2-5; the match to TRBD1 covers 12 bases. After removal of 7 bases from V and 4 bases from J, the junction contained 7 bases not matched to a gene. Per germline, CDR1 LNHDA and CDR2 SQIVND (reference sequence). CDR3 length equals 15 residues. The CDR3 sequence is CASNTGTGGSETQYF. The CDR3 bases are TGTGCCAGTAACACCGGGACAGGGGGCTCAGAGACCCAGTACTTC. The entire variable domain, with the rest obtained from reference TRBV19 and TRBJ2-5, is as follows: DGGITQSPKYLFRKEGQNVTLSCEQNLNHDAMYWYRQDPGQGLRLIYYSQIVNDFQKGDIAEGYSVSREKKESFPLTVTSAQKNPTAFYLCASNTGTGGSETQYFGPGTRLLVL.

The V and J genes are TRBV30 and TRBJ1-6; 9 bases fit TRBD1. Per germline, CDR1 GTSNPN and CDR2 SVGIG (reference sequence). The V segment lost 1 base and the J segment 11 bases; nucleotides outside the gene matches: 6. The CDR3 spans 14 residues. The CDR3 loop reads CAWSAGQGATPLHF. CDR3 nucleotide sequence: TGTGCCTGGAGTGCGGGACAGGGTGCAACACCCCTCCACTTT.

CDR3 loop: CSVGTGAGTDTQYF. The DNA of the CDR3 is TGCAGCGTTGGGACAGGGGCTGGCACAGATACGCAGTATTTT. This rearrangement joins TRBV29-1 to TRBJ2-3; 9 bases are shared with TRBD1. The CDR3 has 14 amino acids. Trimming at V came to 4 bases and at J to 1 base, leaving 3 bases not matched to a gene. From germline, CDR1 is SQVTM and CDR2 ANQGSEA.

The chain couples TRBV3-1 (or the pseudogene TRBV3-2) to TRBJ1-2; D is unresolved. The CDR3 spans 13 residues. Germline V gene data show CDR1 as LGHDT and CDR2 as YNNKEL (reference sequence). Trimming took off 7 bases at V and 3 bases at J, with 12 bases between the two ends. For the CDR3, the DNA is TGTGCCAGCATTGGTAGGGAGGACTATGGCTACACCTTC. Protein product: CASIGREDYGYTF.

V is TRBV11-2 and J is TRBJ1-4; no clear D. The V and J ends lost 4 bases and 0 bases respectively, with 9 bases between them. Germline lookup yields CDR1 SGHAT and CDR2 FQNNGV. This CDR3 contains 15 residues. The DNA of the CDR3 is TGTGCCAGCAGCTCCCCCGGGACAACTAATGAAAAACTGTTTTTT. Translation gives CASSSPGTTNEKLFF.

The chain employs TRBV5-5 and TRBJ1-1; 7 bases line up with TRBD1. V lost 6 bases, J lost 5 bases, and 7 bases stayed unmatched. Germline V lookup: CDR1 SGHKS, CDR2 YYEKEE (reference sequence). CDR3 length equals 13 residues. CDR3 nucleotides: TGTGCCAGCATTCGAACAGGGGTTACTGAAGCTTTCTTT. This translates into CASIRTGVTEAFF.

This clone was observed once. The rearrangement joins TRBV7-2 to TRBJ2-3, with 8 bases that match TRBD2. The J segment lost 4 bases and the V segment lost 2 bases, leaving 14 bases of the junction unmatched. This CDR3 region has 18 residues. In germline, CDR1 is SGHTA, CDR2 FQGNSA. In DNA form, the CDR3 reads TGTGCCAGCAGCTTATTCCCGATTTCTAGCGGGTCATCAGATACGCAGTATTTT. Protein: CASSLFPISSGSSDTQYF.

This chain uses TRBV3-1 (or the pseudogene TRBV3-2) with TRBJ2-4; 13 nucleotides agree with TRBD2. The length of the CDR3 is 16 residues. V shed 4 bases, J shed 7 bases, and the junction held 7 bases outside the gene matches. Germline-derived CDR1 and CDR2 are LGHDT and YNNKEL (reference sequence). CDR3 in DNA: TGTGCCAGCAGCCTCGGGACTAGCGGGATTGGGAACATTCAGTACTTC. Translating gives CASSLGTSGIGNIQYF.

The J gene is TRBJ1-5, the V gene TRBV30, with D possibly TRBD1 on 5 matching bases. Trimming removed 0 bases from V and 6 bases from J, with 27 bases in between. The CDR3 contains 19 residues. CDR1 and CDR2 (germline): GTSNPN, SVGIG (reference sequence). In nucleotides, the CDR3 is TGTGCCTGGAGTGTACGTAGGATGGGTTTAGGACACAAGGCTCAGCCCCAGCATTTT. Translated: CAWSVRRMGLGHKAQPQHF.

J is TRBJ1-4 and V is TRBV6-5, with 7 bases that match TRBD1. With 6 bases clipped from V and 0 bases from J, the junction kept 4 bases outside the gene matches. CDR1 and CDR2 (germline): MNHEY, SVGAGI. The CDR3 loop spans 15 amino acids. CDR3 loop: CASRGTASTNEKLFF. Written as DNA, the CDR3 is TGTGCCAGCAGAGGGACAGCTTCAACTAATGAAAAACTGTTTTTT.

CDR3: CSAVPVHGKLFF. CDR3 in DNA: TGCAGCGCTGTCCCAGTTCACGGAAAACTGTTTTTT. The chain combines TRBV29-1 with TRBJ1-4; unclear D gene. Per germline, CDR1 SQVTM and CDR2 ANQGSEA. V gave up 7 bases and J gave up 10 bases, with 16 bases separating them. This CDR3 has 12 residues.

This chain uses TRBV30 with TRBJ1-3, with a weak D call TRBD1 (5 bases). The CDR3 length is 15 residues. The V end lost 3 bases, the J end lost 2 bases, and 14 bases lay between the germline ends. The germline V gene has CDR1 GTSNPN and CDR2 SVGIG (reference sequence). This chain's CDR3 is CAWSLSVGAGNTIYF. For the CDR3, the DNA is TGTGCCTGGAGCCTATCCGTGGGGGCTGGAAACACCATATATTTT. Full variable domain (remainder filled in from reference TRBV30 and TRBJ1-3): SQTIHQWPATLVQPVGSPLSLECTVEGTSNPNLYWYRQAAGRGLQLLFYSVGIGQISSEVPQNLSASRPQDRQFILSSKKLLLSDSGFYLCAWSLSVGAGNTIYFGEGSWLTVV.

This chain uses TRBV2 with TRBJ1-2; D gene ambiguous. The germline CDR1 and CDR2 sequences are SNHLY and FYNNEI. Trimming cost V 1 base and J 0 bases, with 3 bases left between them. The CDR3 contains 13 residues. CDR3 DNA: TGTGCCAGCAGTGAAGGGTCTAACTATGGCTACACCTTC. Translation gives CASSEGSNYGYTF.

The rearrangement links TRBV11-2 to TRBJ2-1; D ambiguous. The germline V and J ends were trimmed by 5 bases and 0 bases, with 17 bases remaining between them. This CDR3 has 17 amino acids. Germline lookup yields CDR1 SGHAT and CDR2 FQNNGV. The CDR3 loop is CASSPTVARRSYNEQFF. The CDR3 DNA reads TGTGCCAGCAGCCCCACGGTTGCGAGGCGCTCCTACAATGAGCAGTTCTTC.

The chain has TRBV2 and TRBJ2-1, with D perhaps TRBD1 or TRBD2 (5 bases each). The CDR3 totals 17 residues. Trimming took 6 bases from V and 0 from J, leaving 18 bases between them. From germline, CDR1 is SNHLY and CDR2 FYNNEI. CDR3 amino acids: CASRGPGGKDSYNEQFF. DNA for the CDR3: TGTGCCAGCAGGGGGCCCGGAGGAAAGGACTCCTACAATGAGCAGTTCTTC.